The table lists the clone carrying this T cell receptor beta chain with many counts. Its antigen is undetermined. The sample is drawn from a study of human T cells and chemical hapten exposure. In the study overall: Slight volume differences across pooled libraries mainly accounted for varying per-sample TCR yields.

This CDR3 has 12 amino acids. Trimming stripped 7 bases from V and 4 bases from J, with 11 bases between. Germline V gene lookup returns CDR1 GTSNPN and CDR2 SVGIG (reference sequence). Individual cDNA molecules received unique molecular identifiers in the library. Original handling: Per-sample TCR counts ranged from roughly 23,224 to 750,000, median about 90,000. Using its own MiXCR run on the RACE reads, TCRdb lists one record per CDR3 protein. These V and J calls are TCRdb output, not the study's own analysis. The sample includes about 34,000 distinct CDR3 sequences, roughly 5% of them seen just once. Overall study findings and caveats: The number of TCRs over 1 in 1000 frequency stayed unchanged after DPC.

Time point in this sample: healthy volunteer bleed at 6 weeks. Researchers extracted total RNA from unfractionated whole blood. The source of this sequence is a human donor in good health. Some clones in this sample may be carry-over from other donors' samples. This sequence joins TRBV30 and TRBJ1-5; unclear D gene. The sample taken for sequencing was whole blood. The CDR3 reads CASGGVNQPQHF. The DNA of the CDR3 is TGTGCCTCCGGCGGGGTGAATCAGCCCCAGCATTTT.